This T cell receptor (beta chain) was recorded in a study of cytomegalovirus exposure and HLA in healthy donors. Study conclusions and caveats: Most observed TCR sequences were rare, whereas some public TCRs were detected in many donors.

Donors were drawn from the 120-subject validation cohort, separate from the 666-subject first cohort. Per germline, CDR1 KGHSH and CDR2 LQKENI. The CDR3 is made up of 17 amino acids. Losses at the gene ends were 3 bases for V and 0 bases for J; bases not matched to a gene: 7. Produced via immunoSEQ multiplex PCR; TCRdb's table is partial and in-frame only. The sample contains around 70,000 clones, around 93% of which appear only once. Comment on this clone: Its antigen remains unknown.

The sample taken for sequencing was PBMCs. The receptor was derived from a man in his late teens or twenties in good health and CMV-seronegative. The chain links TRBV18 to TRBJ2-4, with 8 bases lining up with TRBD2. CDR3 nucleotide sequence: TGTGCCAGCTCACCTTACCGGGAGGGCCTAGCCAAAAACATTCAGTACTTC. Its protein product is CASSPYREGLAKNIQYF.